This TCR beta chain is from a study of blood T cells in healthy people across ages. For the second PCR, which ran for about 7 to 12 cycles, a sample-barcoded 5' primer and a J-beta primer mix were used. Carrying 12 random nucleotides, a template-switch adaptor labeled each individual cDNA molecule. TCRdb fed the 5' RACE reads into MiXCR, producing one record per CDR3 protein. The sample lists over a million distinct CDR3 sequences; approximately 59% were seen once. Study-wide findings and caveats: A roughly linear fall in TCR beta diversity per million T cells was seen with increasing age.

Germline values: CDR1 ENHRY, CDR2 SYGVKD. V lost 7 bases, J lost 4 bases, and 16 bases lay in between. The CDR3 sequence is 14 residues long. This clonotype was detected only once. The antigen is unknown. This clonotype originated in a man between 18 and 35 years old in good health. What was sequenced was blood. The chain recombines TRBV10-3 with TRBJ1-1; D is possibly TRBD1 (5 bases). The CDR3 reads CAITSDSHPTEAFF. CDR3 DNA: TGTGCCATCACTTCAGACAGCCACCCCACTGAAGCTTTCTTT.